The rows below give T cell receptor beta chains drawn from one sample of a study of beta chain features in type 1 diabetes. The assay was immunoSEQ multiplex PCR, and TCRdb's table has in-frame clones only and misses some. The sample holds 250,000 to 350,000 clones, roughly an eighth seen once. Sequenced: naive CD4+ T cells from blood. The receptors here all came from a young man with type 1 diabetes. Both conserved end residues are part of each CDR3. D genes are given only for firm matches. Clone size is shown for a subset of rows, as once, few, many or a class of expanded clone.

V gene	J gene	clone size	D gene	CDR3 DNA	CDR3 protein
TRBV4-1	TRBJ2-5	few	TRBD2	TGCGCCAGCAGCCACGGGACTAGCAGACAGACGACCCAGTACTTC	CASSHGTSRQTTQYF
TRBV7-3	TRBJ1-5	few	NA	TGTGCCAGCGTCCGTCAGCCCCAGCATTTT	CASVRQPQHF
TRBV9	TRBJ2-1	NA	TRBD2	TGTGCCAGCAGCGTAGAGCCAGCGGGAGGGGGCGATGAGCAGTTCTTC	CASSVEPAGGGDEQFF
TRBV5-4	TRBJ2-2	NA	TRBD2	TGTGCCAGCAGCCAAGGGGAGGGGACCACCGGGGAGCTGTTTTTT	CASSQGEGTTGELFF
TRBV28	TRBJ1-1	NA	NA	TGTGCCAGCACCTCAGGAGGTGAGGGAGGGTGGACTGAAGCTTTCTTT	CASTSGGEGGWTEAFF
TRBV4-2	TRBJ1-1	once	TRBD1	TGTGCCAGCAGCCGGACAGGGGAGAACACTGAAGCTTTCTTT	CASSRTGENTEAFF
TRBV7-3	TRBJ2-5	NA	TRBD1	TGTGCCAGCAGCTCGACAGGGGGCTGGGAGACCCAGTACTTC	CASSSTGGWETQYF
TRBV5-1	TRBJ2-7	NA	TRBD1	TGCGCCAGCAGCGCTGATGGGACAGGGGGAGGCGAGCAGTACTTC	CASSADGTGGGEQYF
TRBV4-1	TRBJ2-5	NA	TRBD2	TGCGCCAGCAGCCAAGAGGGGGGGTCCCAGTACTTC	CASSQEGGSQYF
TRBV5-4	TRBJ2-1	NA	NA	TGTGCCAGCAGCTTGTCCCTAGAGCGAGATCTCAATGAGCAGTTCTTC	CASSLSLERDLNEQFF
TRBV7-9	TRBJ2-5	NA	NA	TGTGCCAGCAGCCCTAGGGAGGACCCTAGAGAGACCCAGTACTTC	CASSPREDPRETQYF
TRBV5-1	TRBJ1-1	few	NA	TGCGCCAGCAGCGAGAGTCAGGTGAACACTGAAGCTTTCTTT	CASSESQVNTEAFF
TRBV4-2	TRBJ2-7	few	NA	TGTGCCAGCAGCCAAGATGGGCAGTCCTACGAGCAGTACTTC	CASSQDGQSYEQYF
TRBV7-2	TRBJ2-3	few	TRBD1	TGTGCCAGCAGCTTAAGGGGGCTAGGCACAGATACGCAGTATTTT	CASSLRGLGTDTQYF
TRBV2	TRBJ2-2	NA	TRBD2	TGTGCCAGCAGAGGATCTAGCGGGAGGGCCACCGGGGAGCTGTTTTTT	CASRGSSGRATGELFF
TRBV29-1	TRBJ2-7	few	NA	TGCAGCGTCGCAACTAGCTACGAGCAGTACTTC	CSVATSYEQYF
TRBV30	TRBJ2-7	NA	NA	TGTGCCTGGAATGTAGGGGCGGGATACGAGCAGTACTTC	CAWNVGAGYEQYF
TRBV2	TRBJ2-3	few	NA	TGTGCCAGCATTGCGGACACAGATACGCAGTATTTT	CASIADTDTQYF
TRBV9	TRBJ1-1	NA	NA	TGTGCCAGCAGCCCTTCCAGGGGCACTGAAGCTTTCTTT	CASSPSRGTEAFF
TRBV5-1	TRBJ2-7	NA	NA	TGCGCCAGCAGCTTGGGTCGAGCCTACGAGCAGTACTTC	CASSLGRAYEQYF
TRBV4-2	TRBJ2-1	few	NA	TGTGCCAGCAGCCAAGACGGGACTTATCTCAATGAGCAGTTCTTC	CASSQDGTYLNEQFF
TRBV29-1	TRBJ1-5	few	NA	TGCAGCGTTGCCTGGGCAGACAATAGCAATCAGCCCCAGCATTTT	CSVAWADNSNQPQHF
TRBV5-6	TRBJ1-4	NA	NA	TGTGCCAGCAGCCCGCCGGACAGACCGAATGAAAAACTGTTTTTT	CASSPPDRPNEKLFF
TRBV28	TRBJ2-5	few	TRBD1	TGTGCCAGCAGTTGGGGACGACAGGGTAGAGAGACCCAGTACTTC	CASSWGRQGRETQYF
TRBV7-9	TRBJ1-1	NA	NA	TGTGCCAGCAGCCCGTCGGGCACTGAAGCTTTCTTT	CASSPSGTEAFF
TRBV9	TRBJ2-7	once	NA	TGTGCCAGCAGCGTAGGGTCCCCCAGGGAAGGGCACGAGCAGTACTTC	CASSVGSPREGHEQYF
TRBV5-4	TRBJ2-1	few	TRBD2	TGTGCCAGCAGCTCCCCGGGTAGCGGGACCTACAATGAGCAGTTCTTC	CASSSPGSGTYNEQFF
TRBV7-9	TRBJ1-2	few	NA	TGTGCCAGCAGTCCTCCCCAGGGGCGCGGCTATGGCTACACCTTC	CASSPPQGRGYGYTF
TRBV29-1	TRBJ2-2	NA	TRBD2	TGCAGCGTTGCGAGGGAGGGCTACACCGGGGAGCTGTTTTTT	CSVAREGYTGELFF
TRBV6-5	TRBJ2-1	NA	TRBD2	TGTGCCAGTACCGGGACTAGAGGGGTTTATGAGCAGTTCTTC	CASTGTRGVYEQFF
TRBV18	TRBJ2-1	NA	NA	TGTGCCAGCTCACCCCCCGCCAGTTACGAGCAGTTCTTC	CASSPPASYEQFF
TRBV7-9	TRBJ1-5	few	NA	TGTGCCAGCAGCTTTTGGGACACAAATCAGCCCCAGCATTTT	CASSFWDTNQPQHF
TRBV7-2	TRBJ2-4	few	NA	TGTGCCAGCAGCTCCATTGGGGGCAGGGAAAACATTCAGTACTTC	CASSSIGGRENIQYF
TRBV4-2	TRBJ2-2	few	TRBD2	TGTGCCAGCAGCCTTCGACTCGCGGGGGGGAACACCGGGGAGCTGTTTTTT	CASSLRLAGGNTGELFF
TRBV5-1	TRBJ2-2	NA	NA	TGCGCCAGCAGCTTGGATCGGATGACTGCGGGGGAGCTGTTTTTT	CASSLDRMTAGELFF
TRBV18	TRBJ2-5	few	TRBD2	TGTGCCAGCTCGCTCCCCGGGACTAGAACAGAGACCCAGTACTTC	CASSLPGTRTETQYF
TRBV5-1	TRBJ2-3	few	TRBD1	TGCGCCAGCAGCTTGGGGACAGGCAGAGACACAGATACGCAGTATTTT	CASSLGTGRDTDTQYF
TRBV6-5	TRBJ1-2	NA	TRBD1	TGTGCCAGCAGTCACAGGGGGCAAGGCTACACCTTC	CASSHRGQGYTF
TRBV5-4	TRBJ2-3	few	TRBD2	TGTGCCAGCAGCTCAAGCGGGAGCGCAGATACGCAGTATTTT	CASSSSGSADTQYF
TRBV18	TRBJ2-6	NA	TRBD1	TGTGCCAGCTCACCCCGACAGGGGGCCGGGGCCAACGTCCTGACTTTC	CASSPRQGAGANVLTF
TRBV25-1	TRBJ2-3	NA	TRBD1	TGTGCCAGCAATGCCGGGACAGAGCAGTATTTT	CASNAGTEQYF
TRBV2	TRBJ2-5	NA	NA	TGTGCCAGCAGTGAAGCGAGGGAGACCCAGTACTTC	CASSEARETQYF
TRBV6-4	TRBJ2-5	NA	NA	TGTGCCAGCAGTGACTCGCCGGGAGAGACCCAGTACTTC	CASSDSPGETQYF
TRBV6-5	TRBJ1-1	NA	TRBD1	TGTGCCAGCAGTTACGGGGGACAGGCAACTGAAGCTTTCTTT	CASSYGGQATEAFF
TRBV28	TRBJ2-2	few	NA	TGTGCCAGCAGTTTATCGGGGTTCGGGGAGCTGTTTTTT	CASSLSGFGELFF
TRBV5-1	TRBJ2-1	NA	NA	TGCGCCAGCAGTTCAGGGGTGAGGGAGACTGAGCAGTTCTTC	CASSSGVRETEQFF
TRBV5-6	TRBJ1-5	few	NA	TGTGCCAGCAGCTTACCAGGGTCCAATCAGCCCCAGCATTTT	CASSLPGSNQPQHF
TRBV7-2	TRBJ2-3	few	TRBD1	TGTGCCAGCAGGCCTCGGACAGGCGACCACGCAGATACGCAGTATTTT	CASRPRTGDHADTQYF
TRBV7-2	TRBJ1-1	NA	NA	TGTGCCAGCAGCTTCAGGGAAACTGAAGCTTTCTTT	CASSFRETEAFF
TRBV5-4	TRBJ2-1	few	NA	TGTGCCAGCAGCAAGACGGGCTCCTACAATGAGCAGTTCTTC	CASSKTGSYNEQFF
TRBV19	TRBJ2-3	few	NA	TGTGCCAGTAGCGACTACCATAGCACAGATACGCAGTATTTT	CASSDYHSTDTQYF
TRBV30	TRBJ1-6	NA	NA	TGTGCCTGGAGCGCGACAGGCGATTCACCCCTCCACTTT	CAWSATGDSPLHF
TRBV5-1	TRBJ2-2	few	NA	TGCGCCAGCAGCTTGAATCCGGAGCCGAACACCGGGGAGCTGTTTTTT	CASSLNPEPNTGELFF
TRBV28	TRBJ2-3	NA	TRBD2	TGTGCCAGCCCCAGGAGCGGGGGGTACACAGATACGCAGTATTTT	CASPRSGGYTDTQYF
TRBV15	TRBJ2-5	NA	TRBD2	TGTGCCACCAGCATCAGGCGGGGGGGGGAGACCCAGTACTTC	CATSIRRGGETQYF
TRBV9	TRBJ2-7	few	TRBD2	TGTGCCAGCAGCGTAGTCGGAGCGGGAGGCGAGCAGTACTTC	CASSVVGAGGEQYF
TRBV7-9	TRBJ1-5	NA	NA	TGTGCCAGCAGCGCCGAAGAGGGGGGGCAGAGCAATCAGCCCCAGCATTTT	CASSAEEGGQSNQPQHF
TRBV7-8	TRBJ1-1	few	NA	TGTGCCAGCAGCTTAAACGGACAGTTGAACACTGAAGCTTTCTTT	CASSLNGQLNTEAFF
TRBV30	TRBJ2-7	NA	TRBD2	TGTGCCTGGAGGTCTAGCGGGAGTAAATACGAGCAGTACTTC	CAWRSSGSKYEQYF